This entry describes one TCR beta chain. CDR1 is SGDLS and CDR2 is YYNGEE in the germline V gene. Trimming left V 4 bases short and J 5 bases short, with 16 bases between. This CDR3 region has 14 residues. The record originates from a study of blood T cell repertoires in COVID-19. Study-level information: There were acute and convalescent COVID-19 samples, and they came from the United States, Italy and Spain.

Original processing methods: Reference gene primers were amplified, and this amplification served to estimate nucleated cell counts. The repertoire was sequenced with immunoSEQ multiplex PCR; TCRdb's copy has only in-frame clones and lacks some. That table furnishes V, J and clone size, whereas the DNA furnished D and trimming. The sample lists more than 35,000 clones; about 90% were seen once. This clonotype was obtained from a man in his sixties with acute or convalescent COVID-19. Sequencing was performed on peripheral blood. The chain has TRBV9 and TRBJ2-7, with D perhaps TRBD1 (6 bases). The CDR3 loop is CASSIRQVDHEQYF. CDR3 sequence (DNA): TGTGCCAGCAGCATTCGACAGGTTGACCACGAGCAGTACTTC.